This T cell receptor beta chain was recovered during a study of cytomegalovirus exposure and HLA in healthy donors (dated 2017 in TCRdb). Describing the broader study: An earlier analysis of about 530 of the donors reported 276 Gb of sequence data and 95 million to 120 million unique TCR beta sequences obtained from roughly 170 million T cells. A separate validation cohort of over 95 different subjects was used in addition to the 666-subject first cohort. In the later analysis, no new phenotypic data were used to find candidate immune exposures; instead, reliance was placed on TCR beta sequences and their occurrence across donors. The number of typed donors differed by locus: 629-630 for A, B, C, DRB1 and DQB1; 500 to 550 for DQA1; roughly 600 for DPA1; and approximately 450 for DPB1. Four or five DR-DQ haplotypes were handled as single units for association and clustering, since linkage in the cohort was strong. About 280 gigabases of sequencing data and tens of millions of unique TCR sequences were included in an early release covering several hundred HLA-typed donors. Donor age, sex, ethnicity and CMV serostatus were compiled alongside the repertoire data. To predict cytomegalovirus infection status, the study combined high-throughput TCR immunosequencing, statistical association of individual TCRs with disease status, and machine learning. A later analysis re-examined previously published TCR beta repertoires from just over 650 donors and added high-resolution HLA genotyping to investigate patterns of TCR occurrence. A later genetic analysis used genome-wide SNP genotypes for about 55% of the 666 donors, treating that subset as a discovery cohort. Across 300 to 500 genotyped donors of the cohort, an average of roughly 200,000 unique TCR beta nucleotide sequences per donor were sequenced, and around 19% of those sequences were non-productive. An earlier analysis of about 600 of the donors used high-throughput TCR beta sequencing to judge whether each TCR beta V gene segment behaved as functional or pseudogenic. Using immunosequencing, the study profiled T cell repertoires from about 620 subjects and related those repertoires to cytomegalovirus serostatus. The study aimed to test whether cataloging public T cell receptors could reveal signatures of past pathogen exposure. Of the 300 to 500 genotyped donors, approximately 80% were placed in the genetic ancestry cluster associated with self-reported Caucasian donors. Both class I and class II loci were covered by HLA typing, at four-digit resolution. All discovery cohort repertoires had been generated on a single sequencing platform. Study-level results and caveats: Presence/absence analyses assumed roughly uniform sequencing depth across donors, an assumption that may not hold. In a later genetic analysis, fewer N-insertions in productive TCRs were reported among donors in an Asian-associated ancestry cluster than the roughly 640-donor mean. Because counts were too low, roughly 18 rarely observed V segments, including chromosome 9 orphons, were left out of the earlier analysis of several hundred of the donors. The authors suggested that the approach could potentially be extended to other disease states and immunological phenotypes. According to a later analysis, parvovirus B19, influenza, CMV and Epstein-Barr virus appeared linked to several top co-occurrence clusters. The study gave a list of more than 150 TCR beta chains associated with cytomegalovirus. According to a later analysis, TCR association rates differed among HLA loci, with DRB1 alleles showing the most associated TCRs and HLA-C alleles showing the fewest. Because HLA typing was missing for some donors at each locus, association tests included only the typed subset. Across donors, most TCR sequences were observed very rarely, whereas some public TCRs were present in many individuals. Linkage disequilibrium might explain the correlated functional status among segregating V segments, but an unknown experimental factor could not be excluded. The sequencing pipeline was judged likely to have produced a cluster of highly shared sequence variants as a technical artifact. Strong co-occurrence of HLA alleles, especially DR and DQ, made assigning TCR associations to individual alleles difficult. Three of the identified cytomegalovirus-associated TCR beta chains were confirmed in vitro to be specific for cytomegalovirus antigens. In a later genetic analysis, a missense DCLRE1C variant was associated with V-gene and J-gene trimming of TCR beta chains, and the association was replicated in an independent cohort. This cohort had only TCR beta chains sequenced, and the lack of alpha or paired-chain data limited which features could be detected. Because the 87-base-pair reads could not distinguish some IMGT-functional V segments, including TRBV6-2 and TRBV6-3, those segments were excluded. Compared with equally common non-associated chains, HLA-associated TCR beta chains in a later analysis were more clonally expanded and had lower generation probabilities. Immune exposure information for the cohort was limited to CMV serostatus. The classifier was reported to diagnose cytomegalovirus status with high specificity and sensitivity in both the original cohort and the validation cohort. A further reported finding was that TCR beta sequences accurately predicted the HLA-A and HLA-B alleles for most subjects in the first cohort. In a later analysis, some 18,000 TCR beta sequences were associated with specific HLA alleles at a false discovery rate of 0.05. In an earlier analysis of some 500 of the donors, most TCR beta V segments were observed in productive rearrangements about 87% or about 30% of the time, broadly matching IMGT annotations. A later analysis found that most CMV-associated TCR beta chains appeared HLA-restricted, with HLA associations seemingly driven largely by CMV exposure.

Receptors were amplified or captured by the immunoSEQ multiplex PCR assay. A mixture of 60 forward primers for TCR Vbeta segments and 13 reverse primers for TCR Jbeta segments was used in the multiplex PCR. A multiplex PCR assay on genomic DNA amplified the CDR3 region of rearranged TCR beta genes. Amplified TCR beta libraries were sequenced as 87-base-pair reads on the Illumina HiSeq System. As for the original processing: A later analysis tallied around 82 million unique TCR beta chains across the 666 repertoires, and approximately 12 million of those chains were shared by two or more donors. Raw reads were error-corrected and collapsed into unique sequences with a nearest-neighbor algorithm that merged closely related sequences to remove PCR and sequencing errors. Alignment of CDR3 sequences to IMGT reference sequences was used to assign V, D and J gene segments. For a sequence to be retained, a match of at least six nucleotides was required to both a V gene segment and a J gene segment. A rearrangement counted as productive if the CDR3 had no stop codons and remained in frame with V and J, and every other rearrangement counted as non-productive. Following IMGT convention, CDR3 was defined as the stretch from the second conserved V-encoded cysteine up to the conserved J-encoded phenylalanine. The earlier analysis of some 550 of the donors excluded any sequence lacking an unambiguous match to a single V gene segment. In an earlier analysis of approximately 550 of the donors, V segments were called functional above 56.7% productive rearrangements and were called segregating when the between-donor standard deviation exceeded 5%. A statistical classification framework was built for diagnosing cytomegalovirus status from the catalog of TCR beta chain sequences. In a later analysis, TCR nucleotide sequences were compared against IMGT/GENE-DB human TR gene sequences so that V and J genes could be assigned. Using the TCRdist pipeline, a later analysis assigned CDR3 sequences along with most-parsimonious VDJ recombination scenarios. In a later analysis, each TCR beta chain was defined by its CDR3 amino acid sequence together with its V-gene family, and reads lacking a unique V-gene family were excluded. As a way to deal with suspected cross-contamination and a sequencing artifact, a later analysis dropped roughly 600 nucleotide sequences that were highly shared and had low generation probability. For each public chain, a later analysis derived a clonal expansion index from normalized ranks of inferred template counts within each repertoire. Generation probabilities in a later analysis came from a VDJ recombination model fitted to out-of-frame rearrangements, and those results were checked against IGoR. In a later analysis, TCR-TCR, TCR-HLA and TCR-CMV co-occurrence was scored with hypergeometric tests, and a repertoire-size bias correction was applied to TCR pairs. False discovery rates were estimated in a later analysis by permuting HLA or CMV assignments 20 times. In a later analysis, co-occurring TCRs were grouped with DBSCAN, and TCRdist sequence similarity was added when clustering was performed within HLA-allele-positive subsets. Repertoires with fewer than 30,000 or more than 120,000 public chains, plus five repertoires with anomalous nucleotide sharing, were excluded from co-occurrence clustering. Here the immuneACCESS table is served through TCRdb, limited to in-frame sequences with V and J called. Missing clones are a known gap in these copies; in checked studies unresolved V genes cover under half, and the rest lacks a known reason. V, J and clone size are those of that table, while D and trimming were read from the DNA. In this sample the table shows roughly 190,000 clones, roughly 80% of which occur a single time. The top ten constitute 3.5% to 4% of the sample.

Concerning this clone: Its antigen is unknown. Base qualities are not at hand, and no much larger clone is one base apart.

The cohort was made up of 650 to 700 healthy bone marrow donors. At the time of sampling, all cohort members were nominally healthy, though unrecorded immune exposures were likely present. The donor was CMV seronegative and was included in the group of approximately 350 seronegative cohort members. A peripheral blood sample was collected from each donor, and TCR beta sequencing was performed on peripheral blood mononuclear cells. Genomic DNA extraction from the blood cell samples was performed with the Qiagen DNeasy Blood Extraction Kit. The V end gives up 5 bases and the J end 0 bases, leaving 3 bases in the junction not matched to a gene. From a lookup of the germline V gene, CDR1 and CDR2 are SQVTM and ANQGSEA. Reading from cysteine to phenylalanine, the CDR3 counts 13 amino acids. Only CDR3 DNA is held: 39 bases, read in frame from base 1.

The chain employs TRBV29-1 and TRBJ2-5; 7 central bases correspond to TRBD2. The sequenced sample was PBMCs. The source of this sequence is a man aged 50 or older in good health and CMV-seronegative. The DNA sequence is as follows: TGCAGCGTTCTTGCGGGAGACCAAGAGACCCAGTACTTC. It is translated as CSVLAGDQETQYF.